This T cell receptor (beta chain) stems from a study of T-cell reconstitution after alpha-beta-depleted transplantation in children. Unique molecular identifiers were used in preparing the TCRbeta library. MiXCR, applied by TCRdb to the PCR reads, yields one record per CDR3 protein. The sample shows about 610,000 distinct CDR3 sequences, over 9.5% of them seen only once. The CDR3 contains 13 residues. In germline, CDR1 is DFQATT, CDR2 SNEGSKA (reference sequence). V shed 3 bases and J shed 2 bases, with 9 bases lying between them. This TCR was sampled from a human donor who donated a stem cell graft to a child with acute myeloid leukemia. Sample: PBMCs from the stem cell graft donor, taken from the stem cell graft. V and J are TRBV20-1 and TRBJ2-3; no definite D call. The CDR3 reads CSARRSHTDTQYF. The CDR3 DNA sequence: TGCAGTGCTAGGAGGTCCCACACAGATACGCAGTATTTT.